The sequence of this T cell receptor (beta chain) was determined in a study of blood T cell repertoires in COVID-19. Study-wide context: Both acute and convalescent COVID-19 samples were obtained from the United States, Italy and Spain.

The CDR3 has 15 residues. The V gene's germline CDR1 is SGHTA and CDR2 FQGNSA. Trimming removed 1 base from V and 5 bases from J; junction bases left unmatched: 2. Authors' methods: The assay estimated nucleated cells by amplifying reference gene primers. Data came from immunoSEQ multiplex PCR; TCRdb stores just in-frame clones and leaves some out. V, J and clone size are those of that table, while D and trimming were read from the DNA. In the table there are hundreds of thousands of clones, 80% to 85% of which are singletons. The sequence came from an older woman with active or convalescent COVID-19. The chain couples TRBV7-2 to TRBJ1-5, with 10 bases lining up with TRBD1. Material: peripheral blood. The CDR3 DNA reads TGTGCCAGCAGCTTAGGGGGACAGGGGTATCAGCCCCAGCATTTT. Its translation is CASSLGGQGYQPQHF.